The next 2 T cell receptor beta chains were all read from a single sample in a study of shared clonotypes between healthy human individuals. Sequencing was performed with immunoSEQ multiplex PCR; in TCRdb, only in-frame clones are kept and a portion is missing. Of hundreds of thousands of clones listed, around 95% were seen once; the top ten hold about 0.11%. The naive CD8 population came from CD45RO-negative cells selected for CCR7, without terminally differentiated effector memory CD45RA+ cells. The sequenced material came from naive CD8+ T cells sorted from blood. Receptors were obtained from a woman in her thirties in good health.

Remarks on this clone: This sample includes further DNA sequences coding for the same CDR3. The rearrangement joins TRBV27 to TRBJ2-7; 13 bases line up with TRBD2. This CDR3 region has 15 residues. The V gene end was trimmed by 5 bases and the J gene end by 4 bases; junction bases not matched to a gene: 5. Germline V CDR1 and CDR2: MNHEY, SMNVEV (reference sequence). CDR3 sequence: CASSPRTSGSYEQYF. The CDR3 nucleotides are TGTGCCAGCAGTCCTCGGACTAGCGGGAGTTACGAGCAGTACTTC.

The chain is built from TRBV2 and TRBJ1-5; D unresolved. Germline CDR1 SNHLY, CDR2 FYNNEI. Trimming cost V 1 base and J 7 bases, with 11 bases left between them. This CDR3 has 14 amino acids. The CDR3 spells CASSEDLGGQPQHF. The CDR3 DNA follows: TGTGCCAGCAGTGAAGATTTAGGTGGACAGCCCCAGCATTTT.